Listed below are T cell receptor beta chains from one sample, sequenced in a study of CD8 T cells in ankylosing spondylitis. TCRdb re-called the 5' RACE reads through MiXCR, storing one row per CDR3 protein. The table includes 240,000 or so distinct CDR3 sequences, 8.6% detected once. Sequenced input: blood, either unsorted or a sorted T cell fraction (not recorded which). These receptors all come from a male donor with ankylosing spondylitis or in good health (not recorded which). The CDR3 runs from the conserved cysteine through the conserved F or W. The D gene is left open where the match is weak. The size entry is marked missing in some rows and otherwise reads once, few, many or a size class.

V,size,J,D,CDR3,DNA
TRBV20-1,few,TRBJ2-3,TRBD2,CSAPPGGTDTQYF,TGCAGTGCCCCCCCGGGGGGTACAGATACGCAGTATTTT
TRBV5-6,many,TRBJ1-5,.,CASSGRVGNQPQHF,TGTGCCAGCAGCGGCCGGGTCGGCAATCAGCCCCAGCATTTT
TRBV20-1,many,TRBJ2-3,.,CSAKSGSITDTQYF,TGCAGTGCCAAGAGCGGGTCCATCACAGATACGCAGTATTTT
TRBV29-1,many,TRBJ1-1,.,CSASLDRNTEAFF,TGCAGCGCCTCATTGGACAGGAACACTGAAGCTTTCTTT
TRBV19,many,TRBJ2-7,TRBD1,CASGQGDVYEQYF,TGTGCCAGTGGCCAGGGGGATGTGTACGAGCAGTACTTC
TRBV7-9,.,TRBJ1-5,TRBD1,CASSSGGQGNQPQHF,TGTGCCAGCAGCTCCGGGGGACAGGGGAATCAGCCCCAGCATTTT
TRBV20-1,many,TRBJ2-3,TRBD2,CSAHRAGAYTDTQYF,TGCAGTGCCCACCGAGCGGGGGCATACACAGATACGCAGTATTTT
TRBV20-1,many,TRBJ1-4,.,CSANGARGNEKLFF,TGCAGTGCTAATGGGGCGCGGGGTAATGAAAAACTGTTTTTT
TRBV20-1,many,TRBJ2-3,TRBD2,CSALTSGGAIDTQYF,TGCAGTGCTCTCACTAGCGGGGGGGCCATAGATACGCAGTATTTT
TRBV29-1,many,TRBJ1-1,.,CSVEGGGAVTEAFF,TGCAGCGTTGAAGGAGGGGGGGCGGTCACTGAAGCTTTCTTT
TRBV15,.,TRBJ2-7,.,CATSRGNEQYF,TGTGCCACCAGCAGAGGAAACGAGCAGTACTTC
TRBV5-6,.,TRBJ2-1,.,CASSFGTPEQFF,TGTGCCAGCAGCTTTGGGACACCTGAGCAGTTCTTC
TRBV5-1,many,TRBJ1-2,.,CASSLGPNTSGVYGYTF,TGCGCCAGCAGCTTGGGACCTAATACCTCAGGGGTCTATGGCTACACCTTC
TRBV28,few,TRBJ2-7,.,CASGSFSSEQYF,TGTGCCAGCGGAAGCTTTTCTTCTGAGCAGTACTTC
TRBV5-5,few,TRBJ2-7,.,CASSFYRPLTYEQYF,TGTGCCAGCAGCTTTTACAGGCCCCTCACCTACGAGCAGTACTTC
TRBV11-2,many,TRBJ2-1,.,CASSAGTTYNEQFF,TGTGCCAGCAGCGCCGGGACAACCTACAATGAGCAGTTCTTC
TRBV6-1,many,TRBJ1-1,TRBD1,CASSVSQGAPGFEAFF,TGTGCCAGCAGTGTATCGCAGGGGGCGCCTGGTTTTGAAGCTTTCTTT
TRBV7-2,many,TRBJ2-7,TRBD2,CASSFPLAGPNYEQYF,TGTGCCAGCAGCTTCCCACTAGCGGGGCCCAACTACGAGCAGTACTTC
TRBV7-2,many,TRBJ1-1,.,CASSLDGRHTEAFF,TGTGCCAGCAGCTTAGACGGCAGACACACTGAAGCTTTCTTT
TRBV7-2,few,TRBJ1-2,TRBD1,CASSLGTGVYGYTF,TGTGCCAGCAGCTTAGGGACAGGGGTCTATGGCTACACCTTC
TRBV20-1,many,TRBJ2-1,.,CSAILANQFF,TGCAGTGCCATCCTAGCGAACCAGTTCTTC
TRBV30,.,TRBJ2-3,.,CAWSVRRTHSTDTQYF,TGTGCCTGGAGTGTGCGAAGGACACATAGCACAGATACGCAGTATTTT
TRBV30,few,TRBJ2-1,TRBD1,CAWRMTGAVYNEQFF,TGTGCCTGGAGGATGACAGGGGCCGTCTACAATGAGCAGTTCTTC
TRBV12-3/TRBV12-4,many,TRBJ2-5,.,CASSSRPTQETQYF,TGTGCCAGCAGTTCGAGACCGACACAAGAGACCCAGTACTTC
TRBV24-1,few,TRBJ1-2,TRBD1,CATRDRAYGYTF,TGTGCCACCAGGGACAGGGCCTATGGCTACACCTTC
TRBV29-1,many,TRBJ2-1,.,CSGFGNEQFF,TGCAGCGGGTTCGGCAACGAGCAGTTCTTC
TRBV5-1,.,TRBJ2-1,TRBD2,CASRNTGLAGPTEQFF,TGCGCCAGCAGAAACACGGGACTAGCGGGGCCCACGGAGCAGTTCTTC
TRBV6-9,many,TRBJ1-5,.,CASSRQLRGQPQHF,TGTGCCAGCAGCCGACAACTCAGGGGACAGCCCCAGCATTTT
TRBV20-1,many,TRBJ2-1,.,CSAEDLAESYNEQFF,TGCAGTGCCGAGGATCTAGCCGAGTCCTACAATGAGCAGTTCTTC
TRBV6-1,many,TRBJ1-3,.,CAGSRDGNTIYF,TGTGCCGGCTCAAGGGATGGAAACACCATATATTTT
TRBV7-2,many,TRBJ2-5,.,CASSQLLETQYF,TGTGCCAGCAGCCAACTACTAGAGACCCAGTACTTC
TRBV12-3/TRBV12-4,many,TRBJ2-5,TRBD1,CASREIQGQETQYF,TGTGCCAGCAGGGAGATACAGGGGCAAGAGACCCAGTACTTC
TRBV20-1,many,TRBJ2-1,.,CSAQRVAGSYNEQFF,TGCAGTGCTCAGCGGGTAGCTGGCTCCTACAATGAGCAGTTCTTC
TRBV15,.,TRBJ2-7,.,CATSRDLRAQANEQYF,TGTGCCACCAGCAGAGATTTGAGGGCACAGGCTAACGAGCAGTACTTC
TRBV7-2,many,TRBJ1-2,TRBD1,CASSPKGQANYGYTF,TGTGCCAGCAGCCCAAAGGGACAGGCTAACTATGGCTACACCTTC
TRBV12-3/TRBV12-4,many,TRBJ2-1,TRBD2,CASSDIAGVTNEQFF,TGTGCCAGCAGTGATATAGCGGGAGTGACCAATGAGCAGTTCTTC
TRBV5-1,many,TRBJ1-4,TRBD1,CASSHRDRESQVERLFF,TGCGCCAGCAGCCACCGGGACAGGGAGTCTCAAGTTGAAAGACTGTTTTTT
TRBV7-7,many,TRBJ1-6,TRBD1,CASSSGQDNSPLHF,TGTGCTAGCAGCTCCGGACAGGACAATTCACCCCTCCACTTT
TRBV11-2,many,TRBJ2-1,.,CASSLTTFVNEQFF,TGTGCCAGCAGCTTGACTACCTTCGTCAATGAGCAGTTCTTC
TRBV10-3,many,TRBJ1-1,.,CAISDRISPEAFF,TGTGCCATCAGTGACAGGATCTCCCCTGAAGCTTTCTTT
TRBV18,.,TRBJ2-3,TRBD2,CASSPRLAGFGTDTQYF,TGTGCCAGCTCACCAAGACTAGCGGGATTTGGCACAGATACGCAGTATTTT
TRBV12-3/TRBV12-4,.,TRBJ1-2,TRBD1,CASRSQGAGYGYTF,TGTGCCAGCAGATCCCAGGGGGCAGGTTATGGCTACACCTTC
TRBV7-9,.,TRBJ2-5,TRBD2,CATRTSKETQYF,TGTGCCACTCGGACTAGCAAGGAGACCCAGTACTTC
TRBV7-3,many,TRBJ1-6,.,CASSLTKDSPLHF,TGTGCCAGCAGCTTAACGAAGGACTCACCCCTCCACTTT
TRBV5-4,many,TRBJ2-2,.,CASSIRREGTGELFF,TGTGCCAGCAGCATCCGGAGGGAAGGCACCGGGGAGCTGTTTTTT